The rows below give T cell receptor beta chains drawn from one sample of a study of T cell responses to AZD1222 COVID-19 vaccine. This table comes from immunoSEQ multiplex PCR, and its TCRdb copy is limited to in-frame clones, with some not included. The sample includes over 140,000 clones, around 90% of them seen just once. The sequencing here drew on peripheral blood, taken on day 0 of AZD1222 vaccination. The source of these receptors is an adult in good health. CDR3s include the opening cysteine and the closing phenylalanine or tryptophan. The order of the fields is clone size, D gene, J gene, V gene, CDR3 length, CDR3 protein, CDR3 DNA. The D gene is left open where the match is weak. Clone size is stated in some rows and not others, as once, few, many or a class when expanded.

abundance: .; d_gene: .; j_gene: TRBJ1-1; v_gene: TRBV25-1; len: 13; CDR3aa: CASTLTVNTEAFF; CDR3nt: TGTGCCAGCACCCTGACGGTGAACACTGAAGCTTTCTTT
abundance: many; d_gene: TRBD2; j_gene: TRBJ2-1; v_gene: TRBV5-1; len: 15; CDR3aa: CASSPGIAGNNEQFF; CDR3nt: TGCGCCAGCAGCCCAGGGATAGCGGGCAACAATGAGCAGTTCTTC
abundance: .; d_gene: .; j_gene: TRBJ1-2; v_gene: TRBV28; len: 15; CDR3aa: CASSDYSIGIYGYTF; CDR3nt: TGTGCCAGCAGCGACTACAGTATCGGGATATATGGCTACACCTTC
abundance: .; d_gene: .; j_gene: TRBJ1-2; v_gene: TRBV14; len: 16; CDR3aa: CASSPRGGLANYGYTF; CDR3nt: TGTGCCAGCAGCCCGCGGGGGGGGTTAGCTAACTATGGCTACACCTTC
abundance: .; d_gene: .; j_gene: TRBJ2-7; v_gene: TRBV5-5; len: 13; CDR3aa: CASSLNQGNEQYF; CDR3nt: TGTGCCAGCAGCTTAAATCAGGGGAACGAGCAGTACTTC
abundance: once; d_gene: .; j_gene: TRBJ1-2; v_gene: TRBV20-1; len: 12; CDR3aa: CSASRESEGYTF; CDR3nt: TGCAGTGCTAGTCGGGAGTCAGAGGGCTACACCTTC
abundance: .; d_gene: .; j_gene: TRBJ1-4; v_gene: TRBV6-5; len: 15; CDR3aa: CASSYTGGSNEKLFF; CDR3nt: TGTGCCAGCAGTTACACCGGGGGCAGTAATGAAAAACTGTTTTTT
abundance: .; d_gene: TRBD1; j_gene: TRBJ1-3; v_gene: TRBV28; len: 14; CDR3aa: CASRTTGGVNTIYF; CDR3nt: TGTGCCAGCAGAACCACAGGGGGCGTAAACACCATATATTTT
abundance: .; d_gene: .; j_gene: TRBJ2-6; v_gene: TRBV6-5; len: 15; CDR3aa: CASSNGVSGANVLTF; CDR3nt: TGTGCCAGCAGTAACGGAGTTTCTGGGGCCAACGTCCTGACTTTC
abundance: .; d_gene: .; j_gene: TRBJ1-2; v_gene: TRBV29-1; len: 14; CDR3aa: CSVDAGAGNYGYTF; CDR3nt: TGCAGCGTTGATGCAGGGGCGGGTAACTATGGCTACACCTTC
abundance: .; d_gene: TRBD1; j_gene: TRBJ1-2; v_gene: TRBV19; len: 15; CDR3aa: CASSTRTGADYGYTF; CDR3nt: TGTGCCAGTAGTACACGGACAGGGGCTGACTATGGCTACACCTTC
abundance: .; d_gene: TRBD2; j_gene: TRBJ2-7; v_gene: TRBV19; len: 14; CDR3aa: CASSISGSWSEQYF; CDR3nt: TGTGCCAGTAGTATTAGCGGGAGTTGGTCCGAGCAGTACTTC
abundance: .; d_gene: TRBD2; j_gene: TRBJ2-1; v_gene: TRBV2; len: 14; CDR3aa: CASLTSGMGNEQFF; CDR3nt: TGTGCCAGCTTGACTAGCGGGATGGGGAATGAGCAGTTCTTC
abundance: few; d_gene: .; j_gene: TRBJ2-2; v_gene: TRBV12-3/TRBV12-4; len: 12; CDR3aa: CASRQNTGELFF; CDR3nt: TGTGCCAGCAGGCAGAACACCGGGGAGCTGTTTTTT
abundance: .; d_gene: .; j_gene: TRBJ1-4; v_gene: TRBV11-2; len: 15; CDR3aa: CASSLETGQDEKLFF; CDR3nt: TGTGCCAGCAGCTTAGAAACCGGGCAAGATGAAAAACTGTTTTTT
abundance: .; d_gene: TRBD1; j_gene: TRBJ1-2; v_gene: TRBV2; len: 16; CDR3aa: CASSPNNPGQHYGYTF; CDR3nt: TGTGCCAGCAGTCCCAACAACCCGGGACAGCACTATGGCTACACCTTC
abundance: .; d_gene: .; j_gene: TRBJ1-5; v_gene: TRBV10-2; len: 15; CDR3aa: CASSDLGLLNQPQHF; CDR3nt: TGCGCCAGCAGTGATTTAGGACTGTTAAATCAGCCCCAGCATTTT
abundance: .; d_gene: .; j_gene: TRBJ2-1; v_gene: TRBV6-2/TRBV6-3; len: 15; CDR3aa: CASSGPYSSYNEQFF; CDR3nt: TGTGCCAGCAGTGGACCGTACAGTTCCTACAATGAGCAGTTCTTC
abundance: .; d_gene: .; j_gene: TRBJ2-7; v_gene: TRBV12-5; len: 16; CDR3aa: CASGFPDTPGSYEQYF; CDR3nt: TGTGCTAGTGGTTTCCCGGACACGCCGGGCTCCTACGAGCAGTACTTC
abundance: .; d_gene: .; j_gene: TRBJ1-2; v_gene: TRBV7-9; len: 14; CDR3aa: CASSLEGVNYGYTF; CDR3nt: TGTGCCAGCAGCTTAGAGGGGGTTAACTATGGCTACACCTTC
abundance: .; d_gene: .; j_gene: TRBJ2-7; v_gene: TRBV7-8; len: 13; CDR3aa: CASSIDASYEQYF; CDR3nt: TGTGCCAGCAGCATCGACGCCTCCTACGAGCAGTACTTC
abundance: .; d_gene: .; j_gene: TRBJ1-2; v_gene: TRBV18; len: 14; CDR3aa: CASSPMGANYGYTF; CDR3nt: TGTGCCAGCTCACCAATGGGAGCTAACTATGGCTACACCTTC
abundance: .; d_gene: .; j_gene: TRBJ1-4; v_gene: TRBV11-2; len: 14; CDR3aa: CASSLVSVGEKLFF; CDR3nt: TGTGCCAGCAGCTTAGTGTCTGTGGGGGAAAAACTGTTTTTT
abundance: .; d_gene: .; j_gene: TRBJ1-5; v_gene: TRBV6-5; len: 15; CDR3aa: CASSYWTYSNQPQHF; CDR3nt: TGTGCCAGCAGTTACTGGACGTATAGCAATCAGCCCCAGCATTTT
abundance: .; d_gene: TRBD1; j_gene: TRBJ2-3; v_gene: TRBV6-2/TRBV6-3; len: 15; CDR3aa: CASSPPGQGTDTQYF; CDR3nt: TGTGCCAGCAGTCCGCCGGGACAGGGCACAGATACGCAGTATTTT
abundance: once; d_gene: .; j_gene: TRBJ2-2; v_gene: TRBV29-1; len: 14; CDR3aa: CSVTQGTNTGELFF; CDR3nt: TGCAGCGTTACACAGGGAACGAACACCGGGGAGCTGTTTTTT
abundance: .; d_gene: .; j_gene: TRBJ2-3; v_gene: TRBV4-1; len: 15; CDR3aa: CASSQEGAFTDTQYF; CDR3nt: TGCGCCAGCAGCCAAGAGGGAGCTTTCACAGATACGCAGTATTTT
abundance: .; d_gene: .; j_gene: TRBJ2-3; v_gene: TRBV29-1; len: 14; CDR3aa: CSVEADYTEDTQYF; CDR3nt: TGCAGCGTTGAAGCCGACTATACCGAAGATACGCAGTATTTT
abundance: .; d_gene: .; j_gene: TRBJ1-5; v_gene: TRBV24-1; len: 12; CDR3aa: CATSDPNQPQHF; CDR3nt: TGTGCCACCAGTGATCCGAATCAGCCCCAGCATTTT
abundance: few; d_gene: .; j_gene: TRBJ2-7; v_gene: TRBV28; len: 13; CDR3aa: CASSSGISYEQYF; CDR3nt: TGTGCCAGCAGTTCAGGGATATCCTACGAGCAGTACTTC
abundance: .; d_gene: TRBD2; j_gene: TRBJ2-5; v_gene: TRBV6-4; len: 15; CDR3aa: CASSVLAGAQETQYF; CDR3nt: TGTGCCAGCAGTGTACTAGCGGGGGCGCAAGAGACCCAGTACTTC
abundance: .; d_gene: .; j_gene: TRBJ1-5; v_gene: TRBV7-2; len: 15; CDR3aa: CASNPYGRDNQPQHF; CDR3nt: TGTGCCAGCAACCCCTACGGGAGGGACAATCAGCCCCAGCATTTT
abundance: .; d_gene: .; j_gene: TRBJ2-7; v_gene: TRBV7-9; len: 17; CDR3aa: CASSSTPAGDLPYEQYF; CDR3nt: TGTGCCAGCAGCTCCACCCCTGCAGGGGACCTTCCCTACGAGCAGTACTTC
abundance: .; d_gene: .; j_gene: TRBJ2-2; v_gene: TRBV7-8; len: 12; CDR3aa: CASSLATGELFF; CDR3nt: TGTGCCAGCAGCTTAGCCACCGGGGAGCTGTTTTTT
abundance: .; d_gene: .; j_gene: TRBJ2-4; v_gene: TRBV10-3; len: 16; CDR3aa: CAISESGVLAKNIQYF; CDR3nt: TGTGCCATCAGTGAGTCGGGGGTATTAGCCAAAAACATTCAGTACTTC
abundance: once; d_gene: .; j_gene: TRBJ1-3; v_gene: TRBV18; len: 13; CDR3aa: CASSDGQRNTIYF; CDR3nt: TGTGCCAGCTCAGACGGACAGAGAAACACCATATATTTT
abundance: .; d_gene: .; j_gene: TRBJ2-7; v_gene: TRBV21-1; len: 17; CDR3aa: CASSTPTREFPFGEQYF; CDR3nt: TGTGCCAGCAGCACGCCGACCAGGGAATTCCCCTTTGGCGAGCAGTACTTC
abundance: .; d_gene: .; j_gene: TRBJ2-3; v_gene: TRBV6-6; len: 12; CDR3aa: CASTTNTDTQYF; CDR3nt: TGTGCCAGCACGACAAACACAGATACGCAGTATTTT
abundance: .; d_gene: TRBD1; j_gene: TRBJ1-1; v_gene: TRBV20-1; len: 14; CDR3aa: CSASPRQGNTEAFF; CDR3nt: TGCAGTGCTAGTCCCCGACAGGGGAACACTGAAGCTTTCTTT
abundance: .; d_gene: .; j_gene: TRBJ1-1; v_gene: TRBV6-5; len: 16; CDR3aa: CASSYSSGDRGTEAFF; CDR3nt: TGTGCCAGCAGTTACTCGTCTGGGGATCGGGGGACTGAAGCTTTCTTT
abundance: .; d_gene: TRBD1; j_gene: TRBJ1-2; v_gene: TRBV28; len: 16; CDR3aa: CASGSSQGGLTYGYTF; CDR3nt: TGTGCCAGCGGAAGCTCCCAGGGGGGACTAACTTATGGCTACACCTTC
abundance: .; d_gene: .; j_gene: TRBJ2-5; v_gene: TRBV27; len: 14; CDR3aa: CASISVMDQETQYF; CDR3nt: TGTGCCAGCATCTCAGTGATGGACCAAGAGACCCAGTACTTC
abundance: .; d_gene: TRBD2; j_gene: TRBJ2-3; v_gene: TRBV3-1/TRBV3-2; len: 16; CDR3aa: CASSLPSGRAGDTQYF; CDR3nt: TGTGCCAGCAGCCTTCCTAGCGGGAGGGCCGGGGATACGCAGTATTTT
abundance: .; d_gene: .; j_gene: TRBJ2-2; v_gene: TRBV29-1; len: 12; CDR3aa: CSVSGGYGELFF; CDR3nt: TGCAGCGTTTCCGGCGGGTACGGGGAGCTGTTTTTT
abundance: .; d_gene: .; j_gene: TRBJ1-4; v_gene: TRBV28; len: 11; CDR3aa: CASMGNEKLFF; CDR3nt: TGTGCCAGCATGGGAAATGAAAAACTGTTTTTT
abundance: .; d_gene: .; j_gene: TRBJ2-1; v_gene: TRBV6-4; len: 13; CDR3aa: CASSDSDNNEQFF; CDR3nt: TGTGCCAGCAGTGACTCGGACAACAATGAGCAGTTCTTC
abundance: .; d_gene: .; j_gene: TRBJ1-4; v_gene: TRBV7-2; len: 12; CDR3aa: CASSRTEEKLFF; CDR3nt: TGTGCCAGCAGCCGGACAGAAGAAAAACTGTTTTTT
abundance: .; d_gene: .; j_gene: TRBJ1-5; v_gene: TRBV27; len: 15; CDR3aa: CASSFARGSNQPQHF; CDR3nt: TGTGCCAGCAGCTTCGCAAGGGGGAGCAATCAGCCCCAGCATTTT
abundance: .; d_gene: .; j_gene: TRBJ1-2; v_gene: TRBV5-6; len: 13; CDR3aa: CASSHRWNYGYTF; CDR3nt: TGTGCCAGCAGCCACAGGTGGAACTATGGCTACACCTTC
abundance: .; d_gene: TRBD1; j_gene: TRBJ2-7; v_gene: TRBV9; len: 16; CDR3aa: CASSADPARGRYEQYF; CDR3nt: TGTGCCAGCAGCGCAGACCCGGCCAGGGGGAGATACGAGCAGTACTTC
abundance: .; d_gene: .; j_gene: TRBJ2-5; v_gene: TRBV29-1; len: 14; CDR3aa: CSAGRPTPQETQYF; CDR3nt: TGCAGCGCCGGACGGCCGACTCCTCAAGAGACCCAGTACTTC
abundance: .; d_gene: TRBD1; j_gene: TRBJ2-7; v_gene: TRBV15; len: 17; CDR3aa: CATSRDRGTGGFYEQYF; CDR3nt: TGTGCCACCAGCAGAGATCGGGGGACAGGGGGCTTCTACGAGCAGTACTTC
abundance: .; d_gene: .; j_gene: TRBJ1-1; v_gene: TRBV19; len: 17; CDR3aa: CASMPADYRENRESAFF; CDR3nt: TGTGCCAGTATGCCGGCAGATTATCGGGAGAATAGGGAATCAGCTTTCTTT
abundance: .; d_gene: TRBD1; j_gene: TRBJ1-5; v_gene: TRBV12-3/TRBV12-4; len: 13; CDR3aa: CASSSGGNQPQHF; CDR3nt: TGTGCCAGCAGTTCAGGGGGGAATCAGCCCCAGCATTTT
abundance: .; d_gene: TRBD2; j_gene: TRBJ2-1; v_gene: TRBV5-5; len: 18; CDR3aa: CASSDTSGGIPRFNEQFF; CDR3nt: TGTGCCAGCAGCGATACTAGCGGGGGGATCCCCCGCTTTAATGAGCAGTTCTTC